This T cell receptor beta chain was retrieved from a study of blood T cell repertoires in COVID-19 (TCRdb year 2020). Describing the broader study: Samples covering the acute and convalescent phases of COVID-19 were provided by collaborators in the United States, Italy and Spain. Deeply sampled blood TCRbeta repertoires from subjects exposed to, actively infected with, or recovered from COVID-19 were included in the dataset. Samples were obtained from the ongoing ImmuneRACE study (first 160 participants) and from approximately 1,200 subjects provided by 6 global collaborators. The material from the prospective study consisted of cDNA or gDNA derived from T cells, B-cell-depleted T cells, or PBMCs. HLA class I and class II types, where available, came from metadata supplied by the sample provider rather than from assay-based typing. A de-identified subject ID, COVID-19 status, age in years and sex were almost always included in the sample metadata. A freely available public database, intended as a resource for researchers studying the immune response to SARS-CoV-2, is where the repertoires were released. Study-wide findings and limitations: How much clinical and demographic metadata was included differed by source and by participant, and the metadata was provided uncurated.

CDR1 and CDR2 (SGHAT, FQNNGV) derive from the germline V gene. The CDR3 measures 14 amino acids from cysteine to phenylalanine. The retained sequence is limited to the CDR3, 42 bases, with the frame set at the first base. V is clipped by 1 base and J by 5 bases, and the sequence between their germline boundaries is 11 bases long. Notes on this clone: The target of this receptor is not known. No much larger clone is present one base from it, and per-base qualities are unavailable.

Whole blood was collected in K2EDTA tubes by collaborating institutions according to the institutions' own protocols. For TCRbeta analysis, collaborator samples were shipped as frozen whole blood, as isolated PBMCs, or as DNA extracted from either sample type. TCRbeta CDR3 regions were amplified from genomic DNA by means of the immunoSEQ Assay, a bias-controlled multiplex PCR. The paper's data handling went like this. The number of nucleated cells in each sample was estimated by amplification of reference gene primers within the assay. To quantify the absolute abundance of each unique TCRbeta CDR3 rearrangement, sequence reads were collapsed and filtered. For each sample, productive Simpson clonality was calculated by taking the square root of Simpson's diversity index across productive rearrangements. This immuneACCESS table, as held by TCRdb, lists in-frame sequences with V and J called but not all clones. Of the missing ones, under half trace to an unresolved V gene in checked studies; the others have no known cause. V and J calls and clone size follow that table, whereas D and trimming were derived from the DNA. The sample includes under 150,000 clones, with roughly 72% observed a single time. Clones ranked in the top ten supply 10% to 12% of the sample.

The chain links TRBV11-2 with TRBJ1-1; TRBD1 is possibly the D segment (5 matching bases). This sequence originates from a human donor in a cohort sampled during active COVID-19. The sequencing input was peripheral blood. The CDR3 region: CASSLVQGGTEAFF. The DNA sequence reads TGTGCCAGCAGCTTAGTGCAGGGTGGTACTGAAGCTTTCTTT.